The 25 T cell receptor beta chains given below trace back to one sample, sequenced in a study of CD8+CD57+ T cells in acquired aplastic anemia (dated 2018 in TCRdb). Sequencing instrument: Illumina HiSeq 2000. Genomic DNA was used as template for profiling of TCR beta VDJ combinations and CDR3 sequences. TCRdb trimmed the raw reads at Q25, called clones with MiXCR and kept productive beta chains. Each entry merges the rows of one CDR3 protein and shows their most common DNA and genes. This sample lists fewer than 150,000 distinct CDR3 sequences; 48% were detected once. 2% to 3% of the sample is in the top ten clones. What was sequenced was sorted CD4+, CD8+, or CD8+CD57+ T cells (not recorded which) from PBMCs. The receptors here all came from a human donor in good health, serving as a control.

By its share, this clonotype is medium-sized. V gene TRBV2 combines with J gene TRBJ1-5; D gene uncertain. Trimming took 6 bases from V and 3 from J, leaving 3 bases between them. Germline V gives CDR1 SNHLY, CDR2 FYNNEI. This CDR3 has 11 residues. This CDR3 reads CASSINQPQHF. Written as DNA, the CDR3 is TGTGCCAGCAGCATCAATCAGCCCCAGCATTTT.

This clonotype was seen at least ten times. The genes are TRBV6-7 and TRBJ2-7, with D possibly TRBD2 on 6 matching bases. TRBV6-7 is identified as an open reading frame with a role that is uncertain. V was trimmed by 9 bases and J by 0 bases, leaving 12 bases between them. CDR3 length: 13 amino acids. In DNA, the CDR3 is TGTGCCAGGCCCCGGGGGAACTCCTACGAGCAGTACTTC. It translates to CARPRGNSYEQYF.

This clonotype has at least ten counts. J is TRBJ1-2 and V is TRBV25-1; no reliable D call. The CDR3 has 15 residues. The V end lost 2 bases, the J end lost 7 bases, and 17 bases lay between the germline ends. Germline-derived CDR1 and CDR2 are MGHDK and SYGVNS. CDR3 in amino acids: CASSEHTNRLVGYTF. The CDR3 coding sequence is TGTGCCAGCAGTGAACACACCAACAGACTGGTTGGCTACACCTTC.

The genes are TRBV11-1 and TRBJ2-7; D may be TRBD2 (6 bases). The CDR3 contains 17 residues. V gave up 1 base and J gave up 3 bases, with 19 bases separating them. Per the germline V gene, CDR1 is SGHAT and CDR2 is FQDESV (reference sequence). The CDR3 region has the DNA TGTGCCAGCAGCTTAGGGGGAGGAGAGGGGTACTACTACGAGCAGTACTTC. This sequence encodes CASSLGGGEGYYYEQYF. The whole variable domain, filled in from reference TRBV11-1 and TRBJ2-7, reads EAEVAQSPRYKITEKSQAVAFWCDPISGHATLYWYRQILGQGPELLVQFQDESVVDDSQLPKDRFSAERLKGVDSTLKIQPAELGDSAMYLCASSLGGGEGYYYEQYFGPGTRLTVT.

This chain links TRBV7-3 with TRBJ1-1; unclear D gene. V gave up 2 bases and J gave up 3 bases, with 7 bases separating them. This CDR3 contains 13 residues. In germline, CDR1 is SGHTA, CDR2 FQGTGA. CDR3 sequence (DNA): TGTGCCAGCAGCTTAGTTCGCGACACTGAAGCTTTCTTT. This encodes CASSLVRDTEAFF.

The V gene is TRBV2, the J gene TRBJ2-5; D is possibly TRBD2 (5 bases). The CDR3 spans 14 residues. CDR1 SNHLY and CDR2 FYNNEI come from the germline V gene. Trimming took off 7 bases at V and 5 bases at J, with 17 bases between the two ends. This CDR3 reads CASKLGDRQETQYF. The CDR3, as DNA: TGTGCCAGCAAATTGGGAGATAGGCAGGAGACCCAGTACTTC.

This clonotype was recorded many times. The chain couples TRBV20-1 to TRBJ2-1; 10 bases line up with TRBD2. V lost 5 bases, J lost 9 bases, and 7 bases stayed unmatched. Germline values: CDR1 DFQATT, CDR2 SNEGSKA (reference sequence). CDR3 length equals 13 residues. The CDR3 region is CSAHRLAGFEQFF. Here the CDR3 DNA reads TGCAGTGCTCATCGACTAGCGGGTTTTGAGCAGTTCTTC.

Concerning this clonotype: It may be a read error: a sequence one base away is much more abundant. J is TRBJ1-4 and V is TRBV20-1; D not certain. The CDR3 has 15 residues. Germline lookup yields CDR1 DFQATT and CDR2 SNEGSKA (reference sequence). In nucleotides, the CDR3 is TGCAGTGCTGAAGTATATAACAGATTAAATGGAAAACTGTTTTTT. Protein product: CSAEVYNRLNGKLFF.

The rearrangement links TRBV15 to TRBJ2-7, with 16 bases fitting TRBD2. Germline V gene sequence: CDR1 LNHNV, CDR2 YYDKDF (reference sequence). V trimming: 4 bases; J trimming: 6 bases; junction bases outside the gene matches: 12. This CDR3 comprises 18 residues. CDR3 in DNA: TGTGCCACCAGCACGGGACTAGCGGGGGGGCCTAGGCGTCGCGAGCAGTACTTC. Amino acid sequence: CATSTGLAGGPRRREQYF.

This chain connects TRBV12-3 or TRBV12-4 to TRBJ1-2, with no clear D. This CDR3 is 13 amino acids long. V lost 3 bases to trimming and J lost 2 bases, with 7 bases between them. The CDR3 spells CASSFKSNYGYTF. For the CDR3, the DNA is TGTGCCAGCAGTTTTAAGTCAAACTATGGCTACACCTTC.

Ten or more counts support this clonotype. Written as DNA, the CDR3 is TGCGCCAGCAGCCAAGATGTTAGACCACCCCTCCACTTT. Protein sequence: CASSQDVRPPLHF. The chain couples TRBV4-3 to TRBJ1-6; D is unresolved. V gave up 0 bases and J gave up 11 bases, with 8 bases separating them. Germline values: CDR1 LGHNA, CDR2 YSLEER. This CDR3 spans 13 amino acids.

Details on this clonotype: A much larger clone lies one base from this, so it may be a read error. The chain couples TRBV6-5 to TRBJ2-7, with 9 positions matching TRBD1. This CDR3 contains 15 residues. The V gene end was trimmed by 0 bases and the J gene end by 7 bases; junction bases not matched to a gene: 7. Germline CDR1 reads MNHEY; CDR2 reads SVGAGI. The CDR3 is CASSYSGQGRREQYF. The CDR3 coding sequence is TGTGCCAGCAGTTACTCTGGACAGGGGAGAAGGGAGCAGTACTTC.

The gene calls are TRBV25-1 and TRBJ2-7; D gene uncertain. The V end lost 5 bases, the J end lost 6 bases, and 8 bases lay between the germline ends. In germline, CDR1 is MGHDK, CDR2 SYGVNS. This CDR3 contains 11 residues. CDR3 nucleotide sequence: TGTGCCAGCAGTTCAGGCCCCGAGCAGTACTTC. It yields the protein CASSSGPEQYF.

This chain joins TRBV20-1 and TRBJ2-1; 9 bases fit TRBD2. Germline CDR1 is DFQATT and CDR2 is SNEGSKA (reference sequence). This CDR3 has 14 amino acids. The J segment lost 6 bases and the V segment lost 3 bases, leaving 6 bases of the junction unmatched. In nucleotides, the CDR3 is TGCAGTGCTAGCAGGCTAGCGGGGCCCAATGAGCAGTTCTTC. Translating gives CSASRLAGPNEQFF.

This clonotype was observed many times. The J gene is TRBJ2-1, the V gene TRBV3-1; D possibly corresponds to TRBD2 (6 bases). Germline lookup yields CDR1 LGHDT and CDR2 YNNKEL (reference sequence). The CDR3 length is 12 residues. The V gene lost 0 bases and the J gene lost 12 bases, with 9 bases spanning the gap. CDR3 sequence (DNA): TGTGCCAGCAGCCAAGATCGAGCGGGGCAGTTCTTC. It encodes CASSQDRAGQFF.

This clonotype has a count of ten or more. The V gene is TRBV7-2, the J gene TRBJ1-4; no clear D gene. V lost 2 bases and J 8 bases, leaving 12 bases between the germline ends. The CDR3 is 14 residues long. Germline-derived CDR1 and CDR2 are SGHTA and FQGNSA. Here the CDR3 DNA reads TGTGCCAGCAGCTTATTCCCCCAGACCGAAAAACTGTTTTTT. Its translation: CASSLFPQTEKLFF.

The gene calls are TRBV15 and TRBJ1-1; a weak D match, TRBD1 (6 bases). Between the trimmed V and J ends, which lost 1 base and 8 bases, there was a span of 14 bases. The CDR3 has 14 amino acids. Germline lookup yields CDR1 LNHNV and CDR2 YYDKDF (reference sequence). CDR3 loop: CATSRVSSTGEAFF. DNA for the CDR3: TGTGCCACCAGCAGAGTTTCGTCAACAGGGGAAGCTTTCTTT.

Many counts were recorded for this clonotype. CDR3 nucleotide sequence: TGTGCCGCCGGGACAAAGATCAACGAGCAGTACTTC. Translated: CAAGTKINEQYF. The chain recombines TRBV6-6 with TRBJ2-7, with D tentatively TRBD1 (6 bases). Germline assignment: CDR1 MNHNY and CDR2 SVGAGI (reference sequence). This CDR3 comprises 12 residues. Trimming took 11 bases from V and 5 from J, leaving 16 bases between them.

The chain uses TRBV20-1 and TRBJ2-5; D might be TRBD1 (5 bases). CDR1 and CDR2 from the germline V gene are DFQATT and SNEGSKA (reference sequence). The CDR3 spans 13 residues. V was cut by 0 bases and J by 8 bases, with 13 bases left in between. CDR3: CSARDQGARTQYF. CDR3 coding DNA: TGCAGTGCTAGAGATCAAGGGGCTCGAACCCAGTACTTC.

This clonotype showed up many times. V gene TRBV9 combines with J gene TRBJ1-2; D possibly corresponds to TRBD1 (6 bases). Per germline, CDR1 SGDLS and CDR2 YYNGEE. The CDR3 extends over 15 amino acids. Trimming pared 0 bases from V and 2 bases from J, leaving 11 bases between. CDR3 DNA: TGTGCCAGCAGCGTAGCCGGGGGCGAGAACTATGGCTACACCTTC. Translation gives CASSVAGGENYGYTF.

The chain recombines TRBV7-6 with TRBJ1-6; 8 bases are shared with TRBD1. V gave up 1 base and J gave up 2 bases; unmatched junction bases: 1. The length of the CDR3 is 16 residues. The germline V gene encodes CDR1 SGHVS and CDR2 FNYEAQ. CDR3 sequence: CASSLGTGPYNSPLHF. The CDR3 DNA follows: TGTGCCAGCAGCTTAGGGACAGGGCCCTATAATTCACCCCTCCACTTT.

This clonotype is classed as medium-sized. The chain joins TRBV15 to TRBJ2-7; 8 nucleotides match TRBD2. J gave up 5 bases and V 1 base, and 4 bases lay outside the gene matches. The germline V gene has CDR1 LNHNV and CDR2 YYDKDF (reference sequence). The CDR3 contains 14 residues. CDR3 in DNA: TGTGCCACCAGCAGAGTACGGGGGGGCAACGAGCAGTACTTC. It encodes CATSRVRGGNEQYF. The full variable domain, in which reference TRBV15 and TRBJ2-7 provide the parts outside the CDR3, is DAMVIQNPRYQVTQFGKPVTLSCSQTLNHNVMYWYQQKSSQAPKLLFHYYDKDFNNEADTPDNFQSRRPNTSFCFLDIRSPGLGDTAMYLCATSRVRGGNEQYFGPGTRLTVT.

The chain recombines TRBV29-1 with TRBJ1-2; D may be TRBD1 (6 bases). Deletions cut 6 bases from V and 4 bases from J, with 12 bases between. The germline V gene encodes CDR1 SQVTM and CDR2 ANQGSEA. CDR3 size: 12 residues. This chain's CDR3 is CSVGTDSYGYTF. In DNA form, the CDR3 reads TGCAGCGTGGGGACGGACAGCTATGGCTACACCTTC.

The rearrangement links TRBV25-1 to TRBJ1-4; 11 nucleotides line up with TRBD1. The CDR3 has 15 amino acids. Trimming cost V 9 bases and J 10 bases; bases outside gene matches: 13. Germline CDR1 is MGHDK and CDR2 is SYGVNS. CDR3 nucleotide sequence: TGTGCCAGTAGTAACTTCCGGGACAGGGGGGGAAAACTGTTTTTT. It codes for CASSNFRDRGGKLFF.

In its sample, this clonotype was seen a few times. The rearrangement joins TRBV6-4 to TRBJ2-1; 12 bases are a match to TRBD2. V dropped 2 bases and J dropped 7; count of bases not matched to a gene: 12. The germline V gene has CDR1 MRHNA and CDR2 SNTAGT. The CDR3 has 18 amino acids. CDR3 nucleotide sequence: TGTGCCAGCAGTGACCACCCGGGCCGGACTAGCGGGGCAAATGAGCAGTTCTTC. It encodes CASSDHPGRTSGANEQFF.